A single sample is the source of the 16 T cell receptor beta chains below, sequenced in a study of read filtering for tumor transcriptome and immune sequencing. This library used roughly 400 ng RNA and molecular barcoded adaptors spanning alpha/delta and beta/gamma chains. TCRdb fed the reads into MiXCR, producing one record per CDR3 protein. The sample lists 60,000 to 75,000 distinct CDR3 sequences, around 19% occurring once. Sequencing was done on a sample of a population of CD138-negative cells sorted from bone marrow. Source of these receptors: a donor at least 40 years old with multiple myeloma.

The rearrangement uses TRBV15 and TRBJ2-7, with D possibly being TRBD2 (5 bases). CDR3 length: 15 amino acids. Between the trimmed V and J ends, which lost 0 bases and 5 bases, there was a span of 14 bases. Germline CDR1 reads LNHNV; CDR2 reads YYDKDF (reference sequence). The CDR3 protein is CATSRDRRDLDEQYF. The DNA for the CDR3 is TGTGCCACCAGCAGAGATCGTCGGGATTTGGACGAGCAGTACTTC.

This clonotype was observed many times. The chain recombines TRBV7-9 with TRBJ2-7; weak D call: TRBD2 (5 bases). The CDR3 contains 15 residues. CDR1 and CDR2 from the germline V gene are SEHNR and FQNEAQ (reference sequence). The V and J ends lost 1 base and 4 bases respectively, with 14 bases between them. In DNA form, the CDR3 reads TGTGCCAGCAGCTTAGAAGCGGAGAACGATTACGAGCAGTACTTC. Its protein is CASSLEAENDYEQYF. The whole variable domain, filled in from reference TRBV7-9 and TRBJ2-7, reads DTGVSQNPRHKITKRGQNVTFRCDPISEHNRLYWYRQTLGQGPEFLTYFQNEAQLEKSRLLSDRFSAERPKGSFSTLEIQRTEQGDSAMYLCASSLEAENDYEQYFGPGTRLTVT.

For this clonotype: This sequence may be a read error, since a much larger clone differs from it by one base. V is TRBV15 and J is TRBJ2-7, with D unresolved. Germline assignment: CDR1 LNHNV and CDR2 YYDKDF (reference sequence). This CDR3 is 16 amino acids long. CDR3 protein: CVTSRDIIPDHYEQYF. The CDR3 nucleotides read TGTGTCACCAGCAGAGATATAATCCCGGACCATTACGAGCAGTACTTC. Supplemented by reference TRBV15 and TRBJ2-7, the full variable domain reads DAMVIQNPRYQVTQFGKPVTLSCSQTLNHNVMYWYQQKSSQAPKLLFHYYDKDFNNEADTPDNFQSRRPNTSFCFLDIRSPGLGDTAMYLCVTSRDIIPDHYEQYFGPGTRLTVT.

The table lists this clonotype with many counts. V gene TRBV5-5 combines with J gene TRBJ1-1; D is uncertain. CDR3 length: 12 amino acids. Trimming cost V 0 bases and J 6 bases, with 6 bases left between them. Germline-derived CDR1 and CDR2 are SGHKS and YYEKEE (reference sequence). The CDR3: CASSLAAAEAFF. Here the CDR3 DNA reads TGTGCCAGCAGCTTGGCGGCTGCTGAAGCTTTCTTT.

This clonotype has a count of ten or more. The V gene is TRBV12-3 or TRBV12-4, the J gene TRBJ2-7; a weak D match, TRBD1 (5 bases). The CDR3 consists of 12 residues. V gave up 7 bases and J gave up 7 bases, with 14 bases separating them. The CDR3 bases are TGTGCCAGCACTTCCAGGGTGCGGGAGCAGTACTTC. Its translation is CASTSRVREQYF.

This clonotype was counted many times. V gene TRBV3-1 combines with J gene TRBJ2-1; unclear D gene. The CDR3 sequence is 18 residues long. Germline V gives CDR1 LGHDT, CDR2 YNNKEL (reference sequence). V lost 0 bases and J lost 5, with 20 bases in between. CDR3 sequence reads: CASSQDFGVPGLHNEQFF. In DNA, the CDR3 is TGTGCCAGCAGCCAAGATTTTGGCGTTCCCGGGCTCCACAATGAGCAGTTCTTC.

This clonotype has a count of ten or more. The V call is TRBV29-1, the J call TRBJ1-3; D not resolved. V was cut by 4 bases and J by 3 bases, with 7 bases left in between. Per germline, CDR1 SQVTM and CDR2 ANQGSEA. The CDR3 spans 12 residues. CDR3 residues: CSVVAGGNTIYF. The CDR3 DNA sequence: TGCAGCGTTGTGGCAGGTGGAAACACCATATATTTT.

V and J are TRBV11-2 and TRBJ2-7; D not resolved. The CDR3 is 13 residues long. Germline V gene data show CDR1 as SGHAT and CDR2 as FQNNGV. V lost 4 bases and J lost 9, with 16 bases in between. In nucleotides, the CDR3 is TGTGCCAGCAGCTATAGGCCCACTGGGTGGCAGTACTTC. This gives the protein CASSYRPTGWQYF.

This clonotype was seen repeatedly, ten times or more. V is TRBV25-1 and J is TRBJ2-7; D tentatively fits TRBD1 or TRBD2 (5 bases each). Germline loops: CDR1 MGHDK, CDR2 SYGVNS. Trimming took 1 base from V and 2 from J, leaving 12 bases between them. The CDR3 is 15 amino acids. CDR3 bases: TGTGCCAGCAGTGAATGGGGAGACAGTCCCTACGAGCAGTACTTC. Amino acid sequence: CASSEWGDSPYEQYF.

Note on this clonotype: Germline is not matched at one junction end, which may reflect a read error. The chain combines TRBV10-3 with TRBJ2-1, with 10 bases that match TRBD2. The CDR3 consists of 16 residues. The V gene's germline CDR1 is ENHRY and CDR2 SYGVKD. The chain's CDR3 is CAIGESASGSDDEQFF. The CDR3 nucleotides are TGTGCCATCGGTGAGTCGGCTAGCGGGAGCGACGATGAGCAGTTCTTC.

This clonotype was counted many times. This rearrangement joins TRBV10-3 to TRBJ1-2; D call uncertain. The germline V and J ends were trimmed by 0 bases and 1 base, with 6 bases remaining between them. Germline V gene data show CDR1 as ENHRY and CDR2 as SYGVKD. The CDR3 sequence is 14 residues long. DNA for the CDR3: TGTGCCATCAGTGAGTCCAGGAGTAACTATGGCTACACCTTC. It is translated as CAISESRSNYGYTF.

In its sample, this clonotype was seen many times. The chain links TRBV20-1 to TRBJ2-7; D is uncertain. Germline-derived CDR1 and CDR2 are DFQATT and SNEGSKA (reference sequence). V shed 3 bases and J shed 5 bases, with 8 bases lying between them. The CDR3 is 11 residues long. DNA of the CDR3: TGCAGTGCTAGTAGATCCCACGAGCAGTACTTC. This encodes CSASRSHEQYF.

This clonotype was recorded many times. Here the CDR3 reads CSAGQGSNTEAFF. In nucleotides, the CDR3 is TGCAGCGCCGGACAGGGCTCGAACACTGAAGCTTTCTTT. The chain recombines TRBV29-1 with TRBJ1-1; 8 bases agree with TRBD1. Germline lookup yields CDR1 SQVTM and CDR2 ANQGSEA. This CDR3 is 13 amino acids long. Trimming at V came to 7 bases and at J to 1 base, leaving 5 bases not matched to a gene.

This clonotype was picked up many times. The chain has TRBV11-2 and TRBJ2-1; the D is unclear. V lost 2 bases to trimming and J lost 0 bases, with 8 bases between them. The CDR3 has 15 amino acids. From germline, CDR1 is SGHAT and CDR2 FQNNGV. The CDR3, as DNA: TGTGCCAGCAGCTTATATCAAAGCTCCTACAATGAGCAGTTCTTC. It is translated as CASSLYQSSYNEQFF.

Remarks on this clonotype: Since a much larger clone is just one base distant, this may be a read error. The rearrangement uses TRBV7-6 and TRBJ1-1; no clear D. Germline V CDR1 and CDR2: SGHVS, FNYEAQ. The CDR3 has 13 residues. V lost 5 bases, J lost 1 base, and 8 bases lay in between. In DNA, the CDR3 is TGTGCCAGCAGCCGACAATCGAACACTGAAGCTTTCTTT. Its protein is CASSRQSNTEAFF.

To note about this clonotype: Because it lacks the conserved phenylalanine or tryptophan at the end, this CDR3 is likely a read error. The CDR3 DNA is TGTGCCAGCAGTTACTCGCCAGGGACCTCGTCCTACGAGCAGTACCTC. Translated: CASSYSPGTSSYEQYL. This chain connects TRBV6-5 to TRBJ2-7, with D perhaps TRBD1 or TRBD2 (5 bases each). In germline, CDR1 is MNHEY, CDR2 SVGAGI. Deletions cut 0 bases from V and 1 base from J, with 13 bases between. The CDR3 runs to 16 residues.